The entry below describes one TCR beta chain. This sample is part of a study of control samples from healthy donors and cancer patients. The repertoire was sequenced with immunoSEQ multiplex PCR; TCRdb's copy has only in-frame clones and lacks some. This table has 65,000 to 100,000 clones, around 92% appearing once. V dropped 8 bases and J dropped 4 bases, with 5 bases sitting between them. CDR3 length: 10 amino acids. The germline CDR1 and CDR2 sequences are LNHDA and SQIVND (reference sequence). The clonotype originates from a man aged 45 to 65 in good health. V is TRBV19 and J is TRBJ1-2; the D is unclear. Material: blood. CDR3 in amino acids: CASGSYGYTF. The CDR3 DNA reads TGTGCCAGTGGAAGCTATGGCTACACCTTC.